This T cell receptor (beta chain) was sequenced for a study of blood T cell repertoires in COVID-19. This CDR3 is 15 amino acids long. CDR1 MNHNY and CDR2 SVGAGI come from the germline V gene (reference sequence). V lost 4 bases and J lost 3; bases outside the gene matches: 4. In the study's own analysis: By means of reference gene primer amplification, nucleated cell counts were estimated. The protocol was immunoSEQ multiplex PCR, while the TCRdb copy is restricted to in-frame clones and leaves out a portion. That table gives V, J and clone size, and the DNA gave D and trimming. There are about 380,000 clones in the sample; about four fifths occur only once, and about 1% lies in the top ten.

Sequenced: peripheral blood. The receptor's source is a human donor with acute or convalescent COVID-19. The donor label of this sample is uncertain. The chain uses TRBV6-6 and TRBJ2-5; TRBD2 matches at 11 bases. The CDR3 DNA follows: TGTGCCAGCAGTTCATCGGGACTAGCGGAAGAGACCCAGTACTTC. It yields the protein CASSSSGLAEETQYF.